These T cell receptor beta chains were read from a single sample in a study of blood T cell repertoires in COVID-19. Sequenced by immunoSEQ multiplex PCR; TCRdb stores in-frame clones only, minus some. The sample lists about 150,000 clones, 84% occurring once. Sequenced material: peripheral blood. These receptors were taken from an elderly woman with COVID-19, enrolled during active disease. Each CDR3 is given with its conserved first and last residue. A D gene is named only where the DNA matches it firmly. Size is omitted from some rows. Given values are once, few, many or a class for expanded clones.

D gene: TRBD1
clone size: .
J gene: TRBJ1-4
V gene: TRBV28
CDR3 protein: CASSQRGGSEKLFF
CDR3 DNA: TGTGCCAGCAGCCAGAGAGGGGGCAGTGAAAAACTGTTTTTT

D gene: TRBD2
clone size: .
J gene: TRBJ2-5
V gene: TRBV19
CDR3 protein: CASSIQREWSQTQYF
CDR3 DNA: TGTGCCAGTAGTATTCAGCGGGAGTGGAGTCAGACCCAGTACTTC

D gene: .
clone size: .
J gene: TRBJ1-1
V gene: TRBV6-5
CDR3 protein: CASSTQGGTEAFF
CDR3 DNA: TGTGCCAGCAGTACACAGGGTGGAACTGAAGCTTTCTTT

D gene: TRBD2
clone size: .
J gene: TRBJ2-1
V gene: TRBV29-1
CDR3 protein: CSVQRTRGNEQFF
CDR3 DNA: TGCAGCGTACAAAGGACTAGAGGCAATGAGCAGTTCTTC

D gene: .
clone size: .
J gene: TRBJ2-1
V gene: TRBV20-1
CDR3 protein: CSARGSEQFF
CDR3 DNA: TGCAGTGCTAGGGGGAGCGAGCAGTTCTTC

D gene: TRBD2
clone size: .
J gene: TRBJ2-3
V gene: TRBV27
CDR3 protein: CASSWGLPRDTQYF
CDR3 DNA: TGTGCCAGCAGTTGGGGACTACCGCGGGATACGCAGTATTTT

D gene: .
clone size: once
J gene: TRBJ2-1
V gene: TRBV5-1
CDR3 protein: CASSRRGQSSYNEQFF
CDR3 DNA: TGCGCCAGCAGTCGGAGAGGACAGAGCTCCTACAATGAGCAGTTCTTC

D gene: TRBD1
clone size: .
J gene: TRBJ2-1
V gene: TRBV2
CDR3 protein: CASRQGPRSGNEQFF
CDR3 DNA: TGTGCCAGTCGACAGGGGCCCCGTTCGGGCAATGAGCAGTTCTTC

D gene: TRBD1
clone size: .
J gene: TRBJ1-6
V gene: TRBV9
CDR3 protein: CASSVDGRGDSPLHF
CDR3 DNA: TGTGCCAGCAGCGTAGATGGCAGGGGGGATTCACCCCTCCACTTT

D gene: .
clone size: .
J gene: TRBJ1-2
V gene: TRBV16
CDR3 protein: CASRKQGSFYGYTF
CDR3 DNA: TGTGCCAGCAGAAAACAGGGTTCTTTCTATGGCTACACCTTC

D gene: TRBD2
clone size: .
J gene: TRBJ2-3
V gene: TRBV6-6
CDR3 protein: CASSYSSGGHTDTQYF
CDR3 DNA: TGTGCCAGCAGTTACTCGTCGGGAGGCCACACAGATACGCAGTATTTT

D gene: .
clone size: .
J gene: TRBJ2-2
V gene: TRBV12-3/TRBV12-4
CDR3 protein: CASRLASTGELFF
CDR3 DNA: TGTGCCAGCCGCCTAGCGAGCACCGGGGAGCTGTTTTTT

D gene: .
clone size: .
J gene: TRBJ1-2
V gene: TRBV6-5
CDR3 protein: CASSLTGGGTMRYTF
CDR3 DNA: TGTGCCAGCAGTTTAACGGGGGGTGGAACTATGCGCTACACCTTC

D gene: TRBD1
clone size: few
J gene: TRBJ1-1
V gene: TRBV27
CDR3 protein: CASRATGGVEAFF
CDR3 DNA: TGTGCCAGCAGAGCAACAGGGGGAGTTGAAGCTTTCTTT

D gene: TRBD2
clone size: .
J gene: TRBJ2-7
V gene: TRBV11-2
CDR3 protein: CASRGLAGGLFHEQYF
CDR3 DNA: TGTGCCAGCAGAGGACTAGCGGGGGGGCTCTTCCACGAGCAGTACTTC

D gene: TRBD1
clone size: .
J gene: TRBJ2-7
V gene: TRBV6-5
CDR3 protein: CASSYSGTDSYEQYF
CDR3 DNA: TGTGCCAGCAGTTACTCCGGGACAGACTCCTACGAGCAGTACTTC

D gene: TRBD2
clone size: .
J gene: TRBJ2-7
V gene: TRBV29-1
CDR3 protein: CSVRGTSGRARSHEQYF
CDR3 DNA: TGCAGCGTTCGAGGGACTAGCGGGAGGGCCAGGTCCCACGAGCAGTACTTC

D gene: .
clone size: .
J gene: TRBJ2-1
V gene: TRBV11-1
CDR3 protein: CASSIHRVSDEQFF
CDR3 DNA: TGTGCCAGCAGCATCCACAGGGTTTCCGATGAGCAGTTCTTC

D gene: TRBD1
clone size: .
J gene: TRBJ2-3
V gene: TRBV14
CDR3 protein: CASSGYRGGDTQYF
CDR3 DNA: TGTGCCAGCAGCGGATACAGGGGCGGGGATACGCAGTATTTT

D gene: .
clone size: .
J gene: TRBJ2-5
V gene: TRBV20-1
CDR3 protein: CSAEYQETQYF
CDR3 DNA: TGCAGTGCAGAGTACCAAGAGACCCAGTACTTC

D gene: TRBD1
clone size: .
J gene: TRBJ1-5
V gene: TRBV24-1
CDR3 protein: CATSDSTGVEPQHF
CDR3 DNA: TGTGCCACCAGTGATTCGACAGGGGTAGAGCCCCAGCATTTT

D gene: TRBD2
clone size: .
J gene: TRBJ2-3
V gene: TRBV27
CDR3 protein: CASSLERGRTDTQYF
CDR3 DNA: TGTGCCAGCAGTTTAGAGCGGGGGCGCACAGATACGCAGTATTTT

D gene: TRBD1
clone size: .
J gene: TRBJ1-1
V gene: TRBV11-3
CDR3 protein: CASGQGWNTEAFF
CDR3 DNA: TGTGCCAGCGGACAGGGTTGGAACACTGAAGCTTTCTTT

D gene: .
clone size: .
J gene: TRBJ1-1
V gene: TRBV19
CDR3 protein: CASTWTKNTEAFF
CDR3 DNA: TGTGCCAGTACTTGGACAAAGAACACTGAAGCTTTCTTT

D gene: TRBD2
clone size: .
J gene: TRBJ2-1
V gene: TRBV5-1
CDR3 protein: CASRALAGGLATYNEQFF
CDR3 DNA: TGCGCCAGCCGGGCGCTAGCGGGAGGACTTGCCACCTACAATGAGCAGTTCTTC

D gene: .
clone size: .
J gene: TRBJ1-6
V gene: TRBV30
CDR3 protein: CAWSGEGFTRSYNSPLHF
CDR3 DNA: TGTGCCTGGAGTGGAGAGGGTTTCACCCGGAGTTATAATTCACCCCTCCACTTT

D gene: .
clone size: once
J gene: TRBJ2-1
V gene: TRBV29-1
CDR3 protein: CSVDKALNEQFF
CDR3 DNA: TGCAGCGTTGATAAAGCTCTGAATGAGCAGTTCTTC

D gene: .
clone size: few
J gene: TRBJ1-2
V gene: TRBV4-3
CDR3 protein: CASSQASGGGAGYGYTF
CDR3 DNA: TGCGCCAGCAGCCAAGCAAGTGGGGGGGGCGCGGGCTATGGCTACACCTTC

D gene: .
clone size: .
J gene: TRBJ1-5
V gene: TRBV18
CDR3 protein: CASSDGSGMPQHF
CDR3 DNA: TGTGCCAGCTCCGACGGCTCGGGGATGCCCCAGCATTTT